This T cell receptor beta chain appears in the sequencing data of a study of early T cells in non-severe SARS-CoV-2 infection. The overall study: The sequenced material was bulk RNA from unsorted whole blood, and its chains were unpaired. The study's findings and limits: Comparison of clonotypes with VDJdb favored anti-spike CD8 responses while missing private and CD4 specificities.

This clonotype was counted once. Its antigen is unknown. Attachment of unique molecular identifiers was made to individual cDNA molecules. TCRdb used MiXCR to reprocess the 5' RACE reads, holding one entry per CDR3 protein. The data contain tens of thousands of distinct CDR3 sequences, 10% of them seen just once; the ten biggest clones take up over 7.5%. There are 13 residues in the CDR3. The V and J ends lost 6 bases and 11 bases respectively, with 16 bases between them. Germline V gene data show CDR1 as MNHEY and CDR2 as SMNVEV (reference sequence). This chain connects TRBV27 to TRBJ1-4, with unresolved D. The TCR was taken from an adult who was a healthcare worker with PCR-confirmed SARS-CoV-2 infection or an uninfected control (not recorded which). Sequenced material: whole blood, taken at baseline. CDR3 bases: TGTGCCAGCAGACTGAGTTCCGGGCCGAAACTGTTTTTT. Its translation is CASRLSSGPKLFF.